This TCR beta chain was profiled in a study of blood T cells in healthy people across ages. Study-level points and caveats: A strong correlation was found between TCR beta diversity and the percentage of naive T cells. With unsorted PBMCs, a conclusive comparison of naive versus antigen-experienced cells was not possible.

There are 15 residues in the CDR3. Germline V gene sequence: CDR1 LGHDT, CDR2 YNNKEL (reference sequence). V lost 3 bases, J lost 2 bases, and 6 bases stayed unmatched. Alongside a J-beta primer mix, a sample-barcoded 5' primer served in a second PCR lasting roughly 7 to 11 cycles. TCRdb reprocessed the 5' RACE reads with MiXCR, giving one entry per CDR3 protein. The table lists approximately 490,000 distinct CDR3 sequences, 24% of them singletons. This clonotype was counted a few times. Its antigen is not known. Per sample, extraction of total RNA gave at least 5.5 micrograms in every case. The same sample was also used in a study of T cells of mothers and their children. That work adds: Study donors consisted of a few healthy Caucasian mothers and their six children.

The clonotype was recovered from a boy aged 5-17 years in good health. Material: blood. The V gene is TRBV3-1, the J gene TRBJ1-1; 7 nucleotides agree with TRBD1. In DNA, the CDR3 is TGTGCCAGCAGCCAGGGAGGGACAGCCAACACTGAAGCTTTCTTT. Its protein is CASSQGGTANTEAFF.